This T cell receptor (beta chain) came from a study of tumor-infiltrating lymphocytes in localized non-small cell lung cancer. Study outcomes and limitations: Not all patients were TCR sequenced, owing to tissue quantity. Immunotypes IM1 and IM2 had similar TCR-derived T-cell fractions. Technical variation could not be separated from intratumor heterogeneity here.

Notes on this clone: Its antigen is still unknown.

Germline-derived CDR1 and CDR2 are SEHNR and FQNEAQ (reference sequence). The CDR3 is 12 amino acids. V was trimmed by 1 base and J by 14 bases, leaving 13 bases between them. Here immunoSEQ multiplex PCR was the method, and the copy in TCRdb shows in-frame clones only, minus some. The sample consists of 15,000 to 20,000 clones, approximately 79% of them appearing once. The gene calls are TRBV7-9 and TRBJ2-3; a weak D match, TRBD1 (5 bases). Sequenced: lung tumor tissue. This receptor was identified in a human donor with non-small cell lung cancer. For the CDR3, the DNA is TGTGCCAGCAGCTTAGATATCAGGACACGGTATTTT. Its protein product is CASSLDIRTRYF.